The T cell receptor beta chain described here comes from a study of post-analysis software for immune sequencing data. Overall study findings and caveats: Strong co-clustering by F measure was evident for samples that had been prepared in the same batch. Controls' normalized Chao1 diversity significantly exceeded that of multiple sclerosis patients.

Sequencing libraries made from TCR beta cDNA carried unique molecular identifiers. Via MiXCR, TCRdb re-called the PCR reads, giving one row per CDR3 protein. This sample has about 400,000 distinct CDR3 sequences, with roughly 35% found just once. Note on this clonotype: The antigen remains unidentified.

The sequenced sample consisted of blood. The TCR originated in a girl between 10 and 17 years old with multiple sclerosis.

CDR3 bases: TGTGCCACCAGTGATCTCGACAGACAAGAGACCCAGTACTTC. It codes for CATSDLDRQETQYF. This chain joins TRBV24-1 and TRBJ2-5; possible D gene TRBD1, 5 bases. V was cut by 3 bases and J by 2 bases, with 9 bases left in between. Germline lookup yields CDR1 KGHDR and CDR2 SFDVKD. CDR3 size: 14 residues.